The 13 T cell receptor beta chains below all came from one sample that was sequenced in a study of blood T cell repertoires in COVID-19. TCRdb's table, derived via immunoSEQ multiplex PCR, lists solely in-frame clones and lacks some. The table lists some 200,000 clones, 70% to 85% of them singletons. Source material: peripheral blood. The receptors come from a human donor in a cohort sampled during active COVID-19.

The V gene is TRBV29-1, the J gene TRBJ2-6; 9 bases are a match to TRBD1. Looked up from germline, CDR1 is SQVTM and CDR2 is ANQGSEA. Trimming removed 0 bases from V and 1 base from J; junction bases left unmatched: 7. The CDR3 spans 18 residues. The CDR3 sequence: CSVEDRGTGMSGANVLTF. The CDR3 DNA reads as TGCAGCGTTGAAGATCGGGGGACAGGGATGTCTGGGGCCAACGTCCTGACTTTC.

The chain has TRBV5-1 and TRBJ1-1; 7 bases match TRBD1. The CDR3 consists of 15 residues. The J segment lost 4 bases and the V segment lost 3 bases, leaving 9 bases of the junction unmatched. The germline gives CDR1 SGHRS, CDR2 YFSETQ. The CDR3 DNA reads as TGCGCCAGCAGCTCCCGACAGGGTTGGGCCACTGAAGCTTTCTTT. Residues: CASSSRQGWATEAFF.

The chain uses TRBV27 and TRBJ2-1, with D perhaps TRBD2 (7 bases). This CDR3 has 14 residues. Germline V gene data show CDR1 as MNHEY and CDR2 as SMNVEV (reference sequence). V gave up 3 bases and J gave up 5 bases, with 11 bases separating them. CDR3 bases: TGTGCCAGCAGTTTTAGGGGGGGCAACAATGAGCAGTTCTTC. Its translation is CASSFRGGNNEQFF.

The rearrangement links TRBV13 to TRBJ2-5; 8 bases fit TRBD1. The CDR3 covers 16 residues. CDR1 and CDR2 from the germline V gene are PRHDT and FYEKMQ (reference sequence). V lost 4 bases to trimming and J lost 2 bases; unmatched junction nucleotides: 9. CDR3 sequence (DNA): TGTGCCAGCAGCTCCCCCACAGGGGGACGTCAAGAGACCCAGTACTTC. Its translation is CASSSPTGGRQETQYF.

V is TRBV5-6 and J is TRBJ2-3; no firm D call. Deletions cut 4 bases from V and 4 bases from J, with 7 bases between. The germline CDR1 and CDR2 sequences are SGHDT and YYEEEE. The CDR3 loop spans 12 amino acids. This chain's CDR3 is CASSLGSDTQYF. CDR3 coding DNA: TGTGCCAGCAGCCTCGGGTCAGATACGCAGTATTTT.

DNA of the CDR3: TGCGCCAGTCCCGGGGAGGGGACCGCAACTAATGAAAAACTGTTTTTT. It specifies CASPGEGTATNEKLFF. This chain uses TRBV10-1 with TRBJ1-4; the D gene is possibly TRBD1 (5 bases). Germline V gene sequence: CDR1 WNHNN, CDR2 SYGVQD (reference sequence). The CDR3 contains 16 residues. V lost 9 bases and J 0 bases, leaving 17 bases between the germline ends.

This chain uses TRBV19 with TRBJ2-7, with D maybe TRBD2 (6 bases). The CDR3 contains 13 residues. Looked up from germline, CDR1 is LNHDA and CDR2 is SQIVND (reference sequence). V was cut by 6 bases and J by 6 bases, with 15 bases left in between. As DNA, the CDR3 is TGTGCCAGTAGCCCCCGAGGCGGGGCCGAGCAGTACTTC. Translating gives CASSPRGGAEQYF.

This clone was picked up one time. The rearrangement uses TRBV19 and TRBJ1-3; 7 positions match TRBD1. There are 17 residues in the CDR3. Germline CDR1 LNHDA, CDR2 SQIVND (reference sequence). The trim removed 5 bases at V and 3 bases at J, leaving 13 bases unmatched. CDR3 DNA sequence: TGTGCCAGTAGTGTCGACCGGGACAGCGGTAGTGGAAACACCATATATTTT. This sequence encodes CASSVDRDSGSGNTIYF.

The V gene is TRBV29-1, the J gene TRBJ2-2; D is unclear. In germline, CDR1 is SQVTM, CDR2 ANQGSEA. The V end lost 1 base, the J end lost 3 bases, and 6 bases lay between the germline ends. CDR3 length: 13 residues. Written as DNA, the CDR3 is TGCAGCGTTGAAGGAGGTTACACCGGGGAGCTGTTTTTT. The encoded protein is CSVEGGYTGELFF.

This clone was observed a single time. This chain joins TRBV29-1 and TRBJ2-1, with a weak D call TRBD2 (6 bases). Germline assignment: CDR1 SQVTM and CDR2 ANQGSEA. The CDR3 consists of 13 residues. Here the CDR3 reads CSGSGSSYNEQFF. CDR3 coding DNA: TGCAGTGGTAGCGGTAGCTCCTACAATGAGCAGTTCTTC.

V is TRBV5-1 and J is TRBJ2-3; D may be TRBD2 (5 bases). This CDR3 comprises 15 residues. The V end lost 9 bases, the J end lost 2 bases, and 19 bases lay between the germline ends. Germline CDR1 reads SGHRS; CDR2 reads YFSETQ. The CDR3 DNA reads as TGCGCCACCGCGAGGAGCGGTGAGACCACAGATACGCAGTATTTT. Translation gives CATARSGETTDTQYF. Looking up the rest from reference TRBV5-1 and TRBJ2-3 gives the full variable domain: KAGVTQTPRYLIKTRGQQVTLSCSPISGHRSVSWYQQTPGQGLQFLFEYFSETQRNKGNFPGRFSGRQFSNSRSEMNVSTLELGDSALYLCATARSGETTDTQYFGPGTRLTVL.

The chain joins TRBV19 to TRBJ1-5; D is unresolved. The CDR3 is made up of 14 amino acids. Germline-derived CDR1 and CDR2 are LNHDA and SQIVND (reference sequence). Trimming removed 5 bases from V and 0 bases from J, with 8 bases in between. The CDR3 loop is CASSGRNSNQPQHF. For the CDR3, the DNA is TGTGCCAGTAGTGGGAGGAATAGCAATCAGCCCCAGCATTTT.

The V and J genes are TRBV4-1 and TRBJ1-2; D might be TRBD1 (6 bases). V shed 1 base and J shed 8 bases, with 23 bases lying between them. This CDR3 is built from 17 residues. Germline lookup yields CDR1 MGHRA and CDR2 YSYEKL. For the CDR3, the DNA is TGCGCCAGCAGCCAAGGCCCGGGGACACGCGGATTGAGCGGCTACACCTTC. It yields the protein CASSQGPGTRGLSGYTF.